This TCR beta chain appears in the sequencing data of a study of blood T cell repertoires in COVID-19. Here immunoSEQ multiplex PCR was the method, and the copy in TCRdb shows in-frame clones only, minus some. Of a few hundred thousand clones in the sample, about 85% were seen once. Trimming cost V 4 bases and J 4 bases, with 5 bases left between them. The CDR3 has 11 residues. Germline CDR1 reads MGHDK; CDR2 reads SYGVNS. The chain joins TRBV25-1 to TRBJ2-7; the D is unclear. Material for sequencing was PBMCs or T cells enriched from blood (not recorded which). The sequence was obtained from a woman between 45 and 65 years old who had been exposed to COVID-19. The CDR3: CASSGGYEQYF. CDR3 DNA sequence: TGTGCCAGCAGTGGAGGATACGAGCAGTACTTC.